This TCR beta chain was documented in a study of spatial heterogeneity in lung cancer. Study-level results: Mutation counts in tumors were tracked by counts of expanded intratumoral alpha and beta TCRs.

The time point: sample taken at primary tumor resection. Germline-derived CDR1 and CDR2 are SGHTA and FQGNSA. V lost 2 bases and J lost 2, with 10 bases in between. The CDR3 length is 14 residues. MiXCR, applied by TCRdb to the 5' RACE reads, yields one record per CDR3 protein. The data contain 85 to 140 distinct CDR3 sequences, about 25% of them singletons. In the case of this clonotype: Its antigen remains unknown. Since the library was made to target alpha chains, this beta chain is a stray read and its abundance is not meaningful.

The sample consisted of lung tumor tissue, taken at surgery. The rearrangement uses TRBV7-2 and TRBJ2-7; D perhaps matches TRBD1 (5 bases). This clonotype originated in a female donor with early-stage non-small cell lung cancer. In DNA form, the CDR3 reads TGTGCCAGCAGCTTATCCAGGGCCACCTACGAGCAGTACTTC. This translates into CASSLSRATYEQYF.